These 5 T cell receptor beta chains came from one sample sequenced in a study of blood T cell repertoires in COVID-19. Profiling relied on immunoSEQ multiplex PCR, and the TCRdb table lists in-frame clones only, not all of them. The repertoire holds 270,000 or so clones, with roughly 80% as singletons. Sequences were obtained from peripheral blood. These receptors were obtained from a woman between 45 and 60 years old who had recovered from COVID-19.

In this sample, this clone turned up a few times. This chain joins TRBV27 and TRBJ2-3; 8 bases map to TRBD1. Trimming removed 3 bases from V and 3 bases from J; junction bases left unmatched: 14. The CDR3 has 18 residues. The V gene's germline CDR1 is MNHEY and CDR2 SMNVEV (reference sequence). The CDR3 sequence: CASSFLPRTGKGTDTQYF. In DNA form, the CDR3 reads TGTGCCAGCAGTTTTCTCCCTCGGACAGGGAAAGGTACAGATACGCAGTATTTT.

The chain recombines TRBV30 with TRBJ1-2; D uncertain. Germline V gene sequence: CDR1 GTSNPN, CDR2 SVGIG (reference sequence). V lost 3 bases and J 2 bases, leaving 7 bases between the germline ends. This CDR3 contains 12 residues. CDR3: CAWSLANYGYTF. CDR3 coding DNA: TGTGCCTGGAGCTTAGCCAACTATGGCTACACCTTC.

The chain's CDR3 is CASSQGPGSNQPQHF. The CDR3 DNA is TGCGCCAGCAGCCAAGGTCCGGGTAGCAATCAGCCCCAGCATTTT. V is TRBV4-1 and J is TRBJ1-5; D not resolved. In germline, CDR1 is MGHRA, CDR2 YSYEKL. The V and J ends lost 1 base and 0 bases respectively, with 7 bases between them. The CDR3 totals 15 residues.

This clone has a single count. V usage is TRBV4-2 and J usage is TRBJ2-3, with 10 bases lining up with TRBD2. Trimming removed 0 bases from V and 4 bases from J; junction bases left unmatched: 16. The CDR3 covers 20 residues. The germline V gene encodes CDR1 LGHNA and CDR2 YNFKEQ. The CDR3 protein is CASSQDPGKFASGSADTQYF. DNA of the CDR3: TGTGCCAGCAGCCAAGATCCCGGGAAATTCGCTAGCGGGAGTGCAGATACGCAGTATTTT.

By sample fraction, this clone is large. The gene calls are TRBV4-2 and TRBJ2-2; 11 bases align to TRBD2. V trimming: 1 base; J trimming: 5 bases; junction bases outside the gene matches: 12. CDR1 LGHNA and CDR2 YNFKEQ come from the germline V gene. The CDR3 extends over 19 amino acids. The CDR3 is CASSQVGSGRAIGTGELFF. The CDR3 region has the DNA TGTGCCAGCAGCCAAGTGGGTAGCGGGAGGGCCATTGGGACCGGGGAGCTGTTTTTT.